Below, 19 T cell receptor beta chains from the same sample are listed, as sequenced in a study of cytotoxic CD8 clonotypes in ibrutinib-treated CLL. Using immunoSEQ multiplex PCR, the repertoire was profiled, and TCRdb retains in-frame clones only, with some absent. This table has 300,000 to 400,000 clones, roughly 67% appearing once. Here the sequenced sample was PBMCs, taken after 36 months of ibrutinib treatment. The receptors come from a human donor with chronic lymphocytic leukemia.

The sample holds one count of this clone. The V gene is TRBV29-1, the J gene TRBJ2-3, with 12 bases matching TRBD2. CDR3 length: 18 amino acids. CDR1 and CDR2 from the germline V gene are SQVTM and ANQGSEA. Unmatched junction bases numbered 9, after V lost 0 bases and J lost 2 bases. The CDR3 DNA reads as TGCAGCGTTGAAGATCTTAGTGCTAGCGGGGGGGACACAGATACGCAGTATTTT. Its translation: CSVEDLSASGGDTDTQYF.

The V call is TRBV4-1, the J call TRBJ1-4; no definite D call. V was pared by 5 bases and J by 0 bases, with 4 bases between. This CDR3 has 13 amino acids. Germline CDR1 is MGHRA and CDR2 is YSYEKL. CDR3 in amino acids: CASSASTNEKLFF. The CDR3 DNA follows: TGCGCCAGCAGCGCCTCAACTAATGAAAAACTGTTTTTT.

This chain uses TRBV7-9 with TRBJ2-2; no reliable D call. The germline CDR1 and CDR2 sequences are SEHNR and FQNEAQ (reference sequence). V was clipped by 1 base and J by 4 bases, with 10 bases between them. This CDR3 region has 15 residues. The CDR3 loop is CASSLGLGFTGELFF. For the CDR3, the DNA is TGTGCCAGCAGCTTAGGGTTGGGATTCACCGGGGAGCTGTTTTTT.

The chain carries TRBV18 and TRBJ2-7; D is tentatively TRBD1 or TRBD2 (5 bases each). Germline V gives CDR1 KGHSH, CDR2 LQKENI. The CDR3 is 15 residues long. V gave up 1 base and J gave up 6 bases, with 16 bases separating them. The CDR3, as DNA: TGTGCCAGCTCACCACGGTCAGGGAGCTGGGCCGAGCAGTACTTC. This gives the protein CASSPRSGSWAEQYF.

The rearrangement uses TRBV9 and TRBJ2-5, with D hard to call. Germline CDR1 reads SGDLS; CDR2 reads YYNGEE. This CDR3 comprises 14 residues. V lost 0 bases and J 2 bases, leaving 8 bases between the germline ends. The CDR3 spells CASSVDLGQETQYF. In nucleotides, the CDR3 is TGTGCCAGCAGCGTAGATCTGGGGCAAGAGACCCAGTACTTC.

This clone was recorded only once. The chain joins TRBV4-2 to TRBJ2-5, with a possible D match to TRBD1 (6 bases). This CDR3 spans 15 amino acids. Germline CDR1 and CDR2: LGHNA and YNFKEQ. V shed 5 bases and J shed 1 base, with 14 bases lying between them. CDR3 coding DNA: TGTGCCAGCAGCTTGCTATCAGGGGCCCAAGAGACCCAGTACTTC. This encodes CASSLLSGAQETQYF.

The chain employs TRBV6-5 and TRBJ2-3; the D call may be TRBD1 or TRBD2 (5 bases each). The V gene's germline CDR1 is MNHEY and CDR2 SVGAGI. The V end lost 1 base, the J end lost 1 base, and 12 bases lay between the germline ends. The CDR3 has 16 residues. CDR3 loop: CASSYWGSGRTDTQYF. CDR3 bases: TGTGCCAGCAGTTACTGGGGGTCGGGGCGCACAGATACGCAGTATTTT.

This sequence joins TRBV5-1 and TRBJ2-3, with D tentatively TRBD1 (6 bases). Trimming pared 3 bases from V and 6 bases from J, leaving 8 bases between. In germline, CDR1 is SGHRS, CDR2 YFSETQ. CDR3 length equals 12 residues. The CDR3 DNA reads as TGCGCCAGCAGCTCCACAGGGGATACGCAGTATTTT. This sequence encodes CASSSTGDTQYF.

The chain links TRBV7-3 to TRBJ2-7; 8 bases map to TRBD1. This CDR3 contains 16 residues. Germline CDR1 reads SGHTA; CDR2 reads FQGTGA. J was trimmed by 0 bases and V by 2 bases; bases with no gene match: 6. CDR3 amino acids: CASSLVETGDSYEQYF. The CDR3 nucleotides are TGTGCCAGCAGCTTAGTTGAGACAGGGGACTCCTACGAGCAGTACTTC. Based on the CDR3 plus reference TRBV7-3 and TRBJ2-7, the full variable domain is GAGVSQTPSNKVTEKGKYVELRCDPISGHTALYWYRQSLGQGPEFLIYFQGTGAADDSGLPNDRFFAVRPEGSVSTLKIQRTERGDSAVYLCASSLVETGDSYEQYFGPGTRLTVT.

The chain links TRBV5-8 to TRBJ2-1; 9 bases line up with TRBD2. Losses at the gene ends were 0 bases for V and 3 bases for J; bases not matched to a gene: 7. The germline CDR1 and CDR2 sequences are SGHTS and YDEGEE. The CDR3 covers 17 residues. The DNA for the CDR3 is TGTGCCAGCAGCTTGGGCGGGAGGGCCTTTCTCTACAATGAGCAGTTCTTC. It translates to CASSLGGRAFLYNEQFF.

This chain links TRBV9 with TRBJ2-3; no reliable D call. Deletions cut 1 base from V and 4 bases from J, with 13 bases between. The CDR3 is 15 amino acids. Germline-derived CDR1 and CDR2 are SGDLS and YYNGEE. The CDR3 protein is CASSVYLSWADTQYF. The CDR3 nucleotides read TGTGCCAGCAGCGTATACTTGTCTTGGGCAGATACGCAGTATTTT.

The chain employs TRBV21-1 and TRBJ2-7; no DNA check was done on the table's D call, TRBD2. TRBV21-1 is annotated as a pseudogene. The CDR3 loop spans 19 amino acids. CDR3 residues: CASNKAGLAGGTASYEQYF. CDR3 DNA sequence: TGTGCCAGCAACAAGGCGGGACTAGCGGGAGGGACGGCCTCCTACGAGCAGTACTTC.

J is TRBJ2-7 and V is TRBV6-1; 11 nucleotides line up with TRBD2. This CDR3 contains 15 residues. V shed 2 bases and J 8 bases; nucleotides not matched to a gene: 8. The germline V gene has CDR1 MNHNS and CDR2 SASEGT. The CDR3 is CASSERTSGSFKQYF. The CDR3 DNA reads as TGTGCCAGCAGTGAACGTACTAGCGGGAGTTTTAAGCAGTACTTC.

The CDR3 DNA is TGCGCCAGCAGCTTGGCTTGGGACAATGAGCAGTTCTTC. Translating gives CASSLAWDNEQFF. The chain is built from TRBV5-1 and TRBJ2-1, with D uncertain. The CDR3 extends over 13 amino acids. Trimming took off 0 bases at V and 5 bases at J, with 6 bases between the two ends. Germline lookup yields CDR1 SGHRS and CDR2 YFSETQ.

This clone was recorded a few times. V and J are TRBV6-6 and TRBJ2-7, with D possibly TRBD2 on 7 matching bases. The germline V and J ends were trimmed by 8 bases and 2 bases, with 16 bases remaining between them. The CDR3 covers 14 residues. CDR1 and CDR2 (germline): MNHNY, SVGAGI (reference sequence). The CDR3 DNA sequence: TGTGCCAGCGGAAATCAGGGGACTACCTACGAGCAGTACTTC. It yields the protein CASGNQGTTYEQYF.

This clone has only a few counts. The same CDR3 also results from other DNA sequences found in this sample. This chain connects TRBV7-2 to TRBJ2-7, with a weak D call TRBD2 (5 bases). V was clipped by 1 base and J by 4 bases, with 8 bases between them. The CDR3 runs to 13 residues. Germline V gives CDR1 SGHTA, CDR2 FQGNSA. The CDR3 here is CASSLVSGYEQYF. In nucleotides, the CDR3 is TGTGCCAGCAGCTTAGTCTCGGGGTACGAGCAGTACTTC.

The J gene is TRBJ1-5, the V gene TRBV27; 11 positions agree with TRBD1. Trimming at V came to 4 bases and at J to 4 bases, leaving 3 bases not matched to a gene. CDR3 length: 15 residues. CDR1 and CDR2 from the germline V gene are MNHEY and SMNVEV (reference sequence). The CDR3 region is CASSSGTGGNQPQHF. CDR3 nucleotide sequence: TGTGCCAGCAGTTCCGGGACAGGGGGGAATCAGCCCCAGCATTTT.

This clone was detected many times. The J gene is TRBJ1-2, the V gene TRBV28; no clear D. The CDR3 runs 14 residues. In germline, CDR1 is MDHEN, CDR2 SYDVKM. Trimming removed 6 bases at V and 2 bases at J, with 13 bases between. The DNA of the CDR3 is TGTGCCAGCAGCCTAGGGTTGCTCAACTATGGCTACACCTTC. Translating it yields CASSLGLLNYGYTF.

The rearrangement uses TRBV18 and TRBJ2-7; 7 bases match TRBD1. The germline V gene has CDR1 KGHSH and CDR2 LQKENI. The CDR3 runs to 15 residues. Trimming took 6 bases from V and 2 from J; bases not matched to a gene: 10. CDR3 in amino acids: CASSPDRVNPYEQYF. The CDR3 bases are TGTGCCAGCTCCCCTGACAGGGTGAACCCCTACGAGCAGTACTTC.